A selection of T cell receptor beta chains follows, all from one sample in a study of neurological immune-mediated disorders. Using its own MiXCR run on the 5' RACE reads, TCRdb lists one record per CDR3 protein. The data hold 87,000 or so distinct CDR3 sequences, with around 3.3% observed a single time. The sequenced material came from PBMCs. These receptors came from a woman between 18 and 29 years old with multiple sclerosis. CDR3s leave out the opening cysteine and the closing phenylalanine or tryptophan. A clone size is listed for some rows: how often the clone was seen (once, few, many), or a class if it is expanded.

j_call | v_call | clone_size | cdr3_aa
TRBJ2-7 | TRBV20-1 | few | SATTGKLYEQY
TRBJ2-3 | TRBV2 | many | ASRVLASTDTQY
TRBJ2-7 | TRBV10-3 | many | AISTIDRGIDEQY
TRBJ1-2 | TRBV5-1 | many | ASSQGQDYGYT
TRBJ1-1 | TRBV5-1 | many | ASALGSVNTEAF
TRBJ2-3 | TRBV20-1 | many | SAEGGGGERDTQY
TRBJ1-1 | TRBV11-2 | many | ASSLAGFGTEAF
TRBJ1-1 | TRBV24-1 | many | ATSDLQGNSGDTEAF
TRBJ1-6 | TRBV6-5 | many | ASSYGSSYNSPLH
TRBJ2-1 | TRBV5-1 | many | ASSLGQGSVDEQF
TRBJ1-2 | TRBV6-2/TRBV6-3 | many | ASSYETEDPYGYT
TRBJ2-1 | TRBV5-1 | many | ASSPGLVPYNEQF
TRBJ1-1 | TRBV5-1 | many | ASSLKWTGEILGTEAF
TRBJ1-1 | TRBV6-1 | many | ASSEEGLNTEAF
TRBJ2-2 | TRBV5-1 | many | ASSYRGLNTGELF
TRBJ2-7 | TRBV10-3 | many | AIRGQEYEQY
TRBJ2-3 | TRBV5-1 | many | ASSSGGRVTDTQY
TRBJ2-6 | TRBV6-4 | . | ASSDRSDGYNRPSGANVLT
TRBJ2-1 | TRBV6-4 | many | ASSDEEGKGYNEQF
TRBJ1-4 | TRBV4-1 | many | ASTLGANEKLF
TRBJ2-1 | TRBV12-3/TRBV12-4 | many | ASSPGLAGVSYNEQF
TRBJ1-5 | TRBV5-6 | many | ASSPGQEDQPQH
TRBJ1-4 | TRBV6-5 | many | ASSSLGGHRGEKLF
TRBJ2-3 | TRBV11-2 | many | ASSFGLASDTQY
TRBJ2-7 | TRBV5-1 | many | ASSSTSGSSSYEQY
TRBJ2-7 | TRBV11-2 | many | ASSLESGRIYEQY
TRBJ1-5 | TRBV12-3/TRBV12-4 | many | ASSPGQGVHQPQH
TRBJ1-4 | TRBV27 | many | ASSRTDSRNEKLF
TRBJ1-5 | TRBV19 | many | ASSMGDRMVQPQH
TRBJ1-2 | TRBV10-2 | many | ASSRMDEFYGYT
TRBJ2-2 | TRBV7-2 | many | ASSRNRDWTNTGELF
TRBJ2-1 | TRBV6-4 | many | ASSLTSESSYNEQF
TRBJ2-1 | TRBV18 | many | ASSLPTRISYNEQF
TRBJ2-2 | TRBV29-1 | . | SVVSGMNTGELF
TRBJ2-1 | TRBV29-1 | few | SVEGRYNEQF
TRBJ1-1 | TRBV6-6 | many | ASTLTVNTEAF
TRBJ2-2 | TRBV11-2 | many | ASSLVFTAAGELF
TRBJ2-1 | TRBV5-1 | . | ASSDPGTLAYNEQF
TRBJ2-3 | TRBV6-6 | many | ASSYSPGYTDTQY
TRBJ2-7 | TRBV3-1 | many | ASSRERGSYEQY
TRBJ2-5 | TRBV20-1 | few | SAPRTGGLGETQY
TRBJ2-1 | TRBV6-5 | many | ASSYRSVGRTYNEQF
TRBJ1-3 | TRBV7-8 | many | ASSFGPRSSGNTIY
TRBJ2-7 | TRBV20-1 | many | SALGLAGVRYEQY
TRBJ2-3 | TRBV5-1 | many | ASSVEGTTTTDTQY
TRBJ1-2 | TRBV4-3 | few | ASSRGKGAYGYI
TRBJ2-3 | TRBV7-9 | many | ASTGLAGGDTQY
TRBJ2-5 | TRBV6-2/TRBV6-3 | many | ASSYSRGQQETQY
TRBJ1-1 | TRBV5-1 | many | ASSLNGNRNTEAF
TRBJ1-3 | TRBV6-6 | many | ASSYSSGSGNTIY